Listed below are T cell receptor beta chains from one sample, sequenced in a study of blood T cells in healthy people across ages. From the 5' RACE reads, TCRdb called clonotypes with MiXCR, one entry per CDR3 protein. The sample carries approximately 790,000 distinct CDR3 sequences, 60% to 80% recorded once. Sequenced: blood. Receptors originate from a man aged 25-40 years in good health. Both conserved end residues are part of each CDR3. A D gene is named only where the DNA matches it firmly. Clone sizes are given selectively: once, few, many, or a class where the clone is expanded.

.	.	TRBV5-1	TRBJ2-1	CASSTTGPPIYNEQFF	TGCGCCAGCAGCACGACCGGTCCCCCGATTTACAATGAGCAGTTCTTC
.	once	TRBV5-5	TRBJ2-1	CASSLPQGEQFF	TGTGCCAGCAGCTTGCCACAGGGTGAGCAGTTCTTC
TRBD2	.	TRBV5-1	TRBJ2-3	CASSSAGLVDTQYF	TGCGCCAGCAGCTCGGCAGGACTAGTAGATACGCAGTATTTT
.	.	TRBV6-5	TRBJ2-2	CASKGQGLGTGELFF	TGTGCCAGCAAAGGGCAGGGACTGGGCACCGGGGAGCTGTTTTTT
.	.	TRBV12-3/TRBV12-4	TRBJ2-4	CASSTPDRIQYF	TGTGCCAGCAGTACCCCGGACCGCATTCAGTACTTC
.	.	TRBV20-1	TRBJ1-6	CSARDLHSPLHF	TGCAGTGCTAGAGATCTGCATTCACCCCTCCACTTT
.	few	TRBV12-3/TRBV12-4	TRBJ2-1	CASSSLKGFWGTYNEQFF	TGTGCCAGCAGTTCCCTTAAAGGGTTTTGGGGTACCTACAATGAGCAGTTCTTC
.	once	TRBV7-2	TRBJ1-6	CASRRTGLSNSPLHF	TGTGCCAGCAGGCGTACAGGGCTTAGTAATTCACCCCTCCACTTT
TRBD2	.	TRBV7-2	TRBJ2-7	CASSPRGTSLNEQYF	TGTGCCAGCAGCCCCCGGGGGACTAGCCTCAACGAGCAGTACTTC
.	many	TRBV28	TRBJ2-1	CASSPQQGSSYNEQFF	TGTGCCAGCAGTCCACAACAGGGAAGCTCCTACAATGAGCAGTTCTTC
TRBD2	few	TRBV4-3	TRBJ2-1	CASSIGLAGDEQFF	TGCGCCAGCAGCATAGGACTAGCGGGAGATGAGCAGTTCTTC
.	.	TRBV6-2/TRBV6-3	TRBJ2-5	CASSGSQETQYF	TGTGCCAGCAGTGGGTCACAAGAGACCCAGTACTTC
.	few	TRBV2	TRBJ1-2	CASKTREPSVYGYTF	TGTGCCAGCAAGACCCGGGAGCCTTCGGTGTATGGCTACACCTTC
.	.	TRBV29-1	TRBJ2-1	CSVDVYNEQFF	TGCAGCGTTGATGTTTACAATGAGCAGTTCTTC
.	.	TRBV9	TRBJ1-5	CASTARNQPQHF	TGTGCCAGCACGGCGAGAAATCAGCCCCAGCATTTT
.	.	TRBV12-3/TRBV12-4	TRBJ2-2	CASSFFRGNTGELFF	TGTGCCAGCAGTTTTTTCCGAGGGAACACCGGGGAGCTGTTTTTT
TRBD1	.	TRBV6-2/TRBV6-3	TRBJ1-5	CASSRGEIGQGADQPQHF	TGTGCCAGCAGCCGGGGGGAGATCGGACAGGGGGCGGATCAGCCCCAGCATTTT
TRBD2	.	TRBV7-2	TRBJ2-7	CASSLEASGGAYEQYF	TGTGCCAGCAGCTTAGAAGCGAGCGGGGGAGCCTACGAGCAGTACTTC
.	.	TRBV29-1	TRBJ2-7	CSGEVSYEQYF	TGCAGCGGTGAAGTTTCCTACGAGCAGTACTTC
TRBD1	.	TRBV7-2	TRBJ2-5	CASSAGFFQGEQYF	TGTGCCAGCAGCGCAGGGTTTTTCCAGGGGGAGCAGTACTTC